These T cell receptor beta chains were read from a single sample in a study of T-cell reconstitution after alpha-beta-depleted transplantation in children. TCRdb reanalysed the PCR reads using MiXCR and keeps one entry per CDR3 protein. The sample consists of 800,000 to 1,000,000 distinct CDR3 sequences, roughly 31% of them appearing once. This material consisted of PBMCs, mostly from graft donor cells, taken 360 days after TCRalphabeta/CD19-depleted stem cell transplant. The receptors derive from a boy in the first two years of life who had a stem cell transplant for SCID, so the T cells may come from the graft donor. CDR3s include the opening cysteine and the closing phenylalanine or tryptophan. The order of the fields is V gene, clone size, CDR3 protein. Not every row has a clone size; where given, it reads once, few, many or a size class.

v_gene: TRBV10-3
abundance: few
CDR3aa: CAISSMVLGGYTF

v_gene: TRBV19
abundance: NA
CDR3aa: CASSGPGTGMNEQFF

v_gene: TRBV7-2
abundance: NA
CDR3aa: CASSLHRQAGELFF

v_gene: TRBV2
abundance: NA
CDR3aa: CASSEAAGPSYNEQFF

v_gene: TRBV6-5
abundance: few
CDR3aa: CASTFLLSGRSYNEQFF

v_gene: TRBV6-5
abundance: few
CDR3aa: CASSYGRGGDTQYF

v_gene: TRBV20-1
abundance: few
CDR3aa: CSARGRPNEKLFF

v_gene: TRBV12-3/TRBV12-4
abundance: NA
CDR3aa: CASSPQANQPQHF

v_gene: TRBV12-3/TRBV12-4
abundance: many
CDR3aa: CASRSRATGELFF

v_gene: TRBV4-1
abundance: NA
CDR3aa: CASSQHRRRNTEAFF

v_gene: TRBV25-1
abundance: NA
CDR3aa: CASSEGVFSNNEQFF

v_gene: TRBV12-3/TRBV12-4
abundance: NA
CDR3aa: CASSPRTGANNQPQHF

v_gene: TRBV28
abundance: few
CDR3aa: CASSLSGQRKQETQYF

v_gene: TRBV9
abundance: NA
CDR3aa: CASSVGLAGGHLIF

v_gene: TRBV10-3
abundance: once
CDR3aa: CAITTPGLAGPNEQYF

v_gene: TRBV4-1
abundance: few
CDR3aa: CASSPFSWDYEQYF

v_gene: TRBV2
abundance: NA
CDR3aa: CASSTGPGGTETQYF

v_gene: TRBV2
abundance: NA
CDR3aa: CASSGQGYTGELFF

v_gene: TRBV3-1
abundance: NA
CDR3aa: CASSPIGTGKGTEAFF

v_gene: TRBV10-1
abundance: many
CDR3aa: CASSRLAGSTEQFF

v_gene: TRBV7-2
abundance: NA
CDR3aa: CASRTAYQETQYF

v_gene: TRBV13
abundance: NA
CDR3aa: CASSEEPRFTDTQYF

v_gene: TRBV12-3/TRBV12-4
abundance: few
CDR3aa: CASSLSAGGLSTQYF

v_gene: TRBV5-1
abundance: NA
CDR3aa: CASSFGEVGTEAFF

v_gene: TRBV9
abundance: few
CDR3aa: CASSAEDGLGNKETQYF

v_gene: TRBV29-1
abundance: few
CDR3aa: CSGRGELETQYF

v_gene: TRBV9
abundance: few
CDR3aa: CASSVTGGSTDTQYF

v_gene: TRBV28
abundance: NA
CDR3aa: CASSFHGPRDTGELFF

v_gene: TRBV7-6
abundance: few
CDR3aa: CASSLVWASPDTQYF

v_gene: TRBV30
abundance: NA
CDR3aa: CAWSTHYEQYF

v_gene: TRBV29-1
abundance: NA
CDR3aa: CSVVVATGNTIYF